These T cell receptor beta chains were read from a single sample in a study of T cell repertoires in MIS-A myocarditis. TCRdb's copy holds only in-frame clones and misses some; the assay was immunoSEQ multiplex PCR. The sample lists some 6,100 clones; about four fifths were seen once. Material: interventricular septum heart tissue obtained at autopsy. Receptors originate from a man aged 18-30 years with fulminant myocarditis from multisystem inflammatory syndrome in adults (MIS-A) after COVID-19. Each CDR3 is given with its conserved first and last residue. The D gene is left open where the match is weak. Expanded clones are given a class, and other clones once, few, many or no size at all.

len,v_gene,d_gene,abundance,j_gene,CDR3nt,CDR3aa
12,TRBV27,-,few,TRBJ1-5,TGTGCCAGCAGTACTACCTCCTGGCCCCAGCATTTT,CASSTTSWPQHF
19,TRBV2,TRBD2,-,TRBJ2-1,TGTGCCAGCAGGAATCCCGGGACTAGCGGGGGGTCCTCCTACAATGAGCAGTTCTTC,CASRNPGTSGGSSYNEQFF
15,TRBV7-9,-,-,TRBJ1-2,TGTGCCAGCAGCTTAGAGCCGAGTCGAAAGTATGGCTACACCTTC,CASSLEPSRKYGYTF
17,TRBV5-1,TRBD1,-,TRBJ2-7,TGCGCCAGCAGCTTGGGCCCTAGGACAGGGAGCTCCTACGAGCAGTACTTC,CASSLGPRTGSSYEQYF
19,TRBV27,TRBD1,-,TRBJ1-5,TGTGCCAGCAGTCCAACTCACTACCAAGGACAGGTGAGCAATCAGCCCCAGCATTTT,CASSPTHYQGQVSNQPQHF
15,TRBV15,TRBD1,-,TRBJ1-2,TGTGCCACCAGCAGAGGCTCCGGGACAGGGTTTGGCTACACCTTC,CATSRGSGTGFGYTF
17,TRBV5-4,TRBD1,-,TRBJ1-4,TGTGCCAGCAGCTTTACCAGGGGAAGGGGGCTAGCGGAAAAACTGTTTTTT,CASSFTRGRGLAEKLFF
18,TRBV6-2/TRBV6-3,TRBD1,few,TRBJ2-1,TGTGCCAGCAGTTTACGCCCCCATGGGGGACAGGGACTCAATGAGCAGTTCTTC,CASSLRPHGGQGLNEQFF
15,TRBV9,-,-,TRBJ2-7,TGTGCCAGCAGCGTAGGCAGGGACACCCGATACGAGCAGTACTTC,CASSVGRDTRYEQYF
13,TRBV2,-,-,TRBJ1-4,TGTGCCAGCACCCGACAGTATAATGAAAAACTGTTTTTT,CASTRQYNEKLFF
13,TRBV7-2,-,-,TRBJ1-2,TGTGCCAGCAGCTTAGAATTTAACTATGGCTACACCTTC,CASSLEFNYGYTF
14,TRBV5-1,-,-,TRBJ1-6,TGCGCCAGCAGCTTGGGGATGGTAGATTCACCCCTCCACTTT,CASSLGMVDSPLHF
19,TRBV27,TRBD1,-,TRBJ1-4,TGTGCCAGCAGTCCGCTTTTGGGACAGGGGACACCAACTAATGAAAAACTGTTTTTT,CASSPLLGQGTPTNEKLFF
14,TRBV29-1,TRBD1,-,TRBJ1-5,TGCAGCGTCGTTCTTACAGGGGATAGTCAGCCCCAGCATTTT,CSVVLTGDSQPQHF
13,TRBV28,-,-,TRBJ1-1,TGTGCCAGCAGACCTACAGTCCCCACTGAAGCTTTCTTT,CASRPTVPTEAFF
14,TRBV3-1/TRBV3-2,TRBD1,-,TRBJ1-1,TGTGCCAGCAGCAGTGGGACAGGCTCCCTGAGAGCTTTCTTT,CASSSGTGSLRAFF
14,TRBV9,-,-,TRBJ2-5,TGTGCCAGCACCCTGGGGGGTCAAGGGGAGACCCAGTACTTC,CASTLGGQGETQYF
16,TRBV5-1,TRBD1,-,TRBJ1-1,TGCGCCAGCAGCTTGTATGTCGAGGGGGCGGTTACTGAAGCTTTCTTT,CASSLYVEGAVTEAFF
13,TRBV13,-,-,TRBJ2-1,TGTGCCAGCAGACCCCTAACTCTTAATGAGCAGTTCTTC,CASRPLTLNEQFF
18,TRBV7-8,-,-,TRBJ1-5,TGTGCCAGCAGCTTAGGTCCCAGGGGAGGGGGACCCATGCAGCCCCAGCATTTT,CASSLGPRGGGPMQPQHF
14,TRBV30,-,-,TRBJ1-5,TGTGCCTGGAGTGCGGGGGGGGACCATCAGCCCCAGCATTTT,CAWSAGGDHQPQHF
16,TRBV7-9,TRBD2,-,TRBJ2-7,TGTGCCAGCAGGAAAACTAGCGGGAGGGCCCCTTACGAGCAGTACTTC,CASRKTSGRAPYEQYF
13,TRBV10-1,-,-,TRBJ2-7,TGCGCCAGCAGTGAAGACAGGACCTACGAGCAGTACTTC,CASSEDRTYEQYF
12,TRBV19,-,-,TRBJ1-1,TGTGCCAGTAAAGGGCCGAACACTGAAGCTTTCTTT,CASKGPNTEAFF
16,TRBV4-1,-,few,TRBJ1-5,TGCGCCAGCAGCCAAGATGTGGACAGTGGTAATCAGCCCCAGCATTTT,CASSQDVDSGNQPQHF
14,TRBV29-1,TRBD2,-,TRBJ2-7,TGCAGCGTTGAAGGGGGGACTAGCAGGTACGAGCAGTACTTC,CSVEGGTSRYEQYF
13,TRBV19,-,few,TRBJ2-1,TGTGCCAGTAGTTTTAGGTCAAACAATGAGCAGTTCTTC,CASSFRSNNEQFF
15,TRBV13,TRBD2,-,TRBJ2-1,TGTGCCAGCAGTGCCGGGACTAGTGGTTTGCATGAGCAGTTCTTC,CASSAGTSGLHEQFF
15,TRBV28,TRBD2,few,TRBJ2-5,TGTGCCAGCAGTTTACGTCAGGGAGGGGAAGAGACCCAGTACTTC,CASSLRQGGEETQYF
12,TRBV4-3,-,-,TRBJ1-2,TGCGCCAGCAGCCTGCAGGGCTATGGCTACACCTTC,CASSLQGYGYTF
12,TRBV3-1/TRBV3-2,-,-,TRBJ1-1,TGTGCCAGCAGCCAAGAGCTTGGGAGAGCTTTCTTT,CASSQELGRAFF
13,TRBV6-5,TRBD1,once,TRBJ1-1,TGTGCCAGCAGCTCTGGACAGGGTGGGGAATCTTTCTTT,CASSSGQGGESFF
13,TRBV18,-,-,TRBJ2-7,TGTGCCAGCTCATCTTCGGGATCCTACGAGCAGTACTTC,CASSSSGSYEQYF
14,TRBV7-9,-,-,TRBJ2-3,TGTGCCAGCAGCTTAGAAGGGAGTCCAGATACGCAGTATTTT,CASSLEGSPDTQYF
14,TRBV9,-,few,TRBJ2-3,TGTGCCAGCAGCGCCTATCACAGCACAGATACGCAGTATTTT,CASSAYHSTDTQYF
12,TRBV28,-,-,TRBJ1-1,TGTGCCAGCAGTAGGTGGAACACTGAAGCTTTCTTT,CASSRWNTEAFF
16,TRBV5-1,TRBD2,-,TRBJ2-5,TGCGCCAGCAGCGAGGGAGCGGGAGGCAACCAAGAGACCCAGTACTTC,CASSEGAGGNQETQYF
15,TRBV27,TRBD1,once,TRBJ1-2,TGTGCCAGCAGTTTATCAGGGACAGGGGATGGAGGCTACACCTTC,CASSLSGTGDGGYTF
14,TRBV19,-,-,TRBJ2-7,TGTGCCAGTTCGAAAGGGGGAATTGGAAGGGAGCAGTACTTC,CASSKGGIGREQYF
12,TRBV7-2,-,-,TRBJ1-5,TGTGCCAGCAGCCGGATGAATCAGCCCCAGCATTTT,CASSRMNQPQHF
17,TRBV4-3,-,-,TRBJ1-1,TGCGCCAGCAGCCAAGGGGTCGTCGTGAGTTCGGACACTGAAGCTTTCTTT,CASSQGVVVSSDTEAFF
15,TRBV7-9,-,-,TRBJ1-2,TGTGCCAGCAGCTTAGATCAGGGTTTTAACTATGGCTACACCTTC,CASSLDQGFNYGYTF
15,TRBV5-4,-,-,TRBJ1-2,TGTGCCAGCAGCTTGGGAGCCGAGGCCCAGTTGGGCTACACCTTC,CASSLGAEAQLGYTF